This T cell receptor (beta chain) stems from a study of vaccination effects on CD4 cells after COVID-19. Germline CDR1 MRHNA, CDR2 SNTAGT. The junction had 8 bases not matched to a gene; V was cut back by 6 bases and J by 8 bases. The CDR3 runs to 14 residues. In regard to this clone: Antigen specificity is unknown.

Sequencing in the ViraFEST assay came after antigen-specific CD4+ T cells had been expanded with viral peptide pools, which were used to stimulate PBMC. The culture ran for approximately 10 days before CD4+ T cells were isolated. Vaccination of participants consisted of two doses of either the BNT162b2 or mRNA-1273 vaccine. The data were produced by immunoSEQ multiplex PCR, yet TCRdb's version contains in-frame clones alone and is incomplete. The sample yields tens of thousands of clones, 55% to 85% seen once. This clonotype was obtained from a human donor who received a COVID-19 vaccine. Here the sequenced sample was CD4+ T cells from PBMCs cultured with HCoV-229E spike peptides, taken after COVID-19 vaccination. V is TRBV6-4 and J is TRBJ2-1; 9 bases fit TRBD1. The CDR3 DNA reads TGTGCCAGCAGCCTGGGACAGGGAGGCTATGAGCAGTTCTTC. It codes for CASSLGQGGYEQFF.